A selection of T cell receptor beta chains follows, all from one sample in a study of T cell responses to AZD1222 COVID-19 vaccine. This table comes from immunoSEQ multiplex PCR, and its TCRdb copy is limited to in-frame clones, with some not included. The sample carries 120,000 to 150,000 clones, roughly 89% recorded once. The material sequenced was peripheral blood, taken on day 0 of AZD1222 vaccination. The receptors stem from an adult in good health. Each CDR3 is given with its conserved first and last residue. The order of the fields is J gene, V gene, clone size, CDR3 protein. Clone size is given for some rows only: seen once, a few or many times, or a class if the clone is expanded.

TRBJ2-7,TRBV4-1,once,CASSQDLRAPPYEQYF
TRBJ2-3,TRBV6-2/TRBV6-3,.,CASSFSPRPGEDTQYF
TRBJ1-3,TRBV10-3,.,CAISGAVGDGNTIYF
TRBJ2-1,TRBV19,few,CASSIELAAYNEQFF
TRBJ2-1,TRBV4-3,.,CASSQGINEQFF
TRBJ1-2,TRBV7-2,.,CASSFSDGNYGYTF
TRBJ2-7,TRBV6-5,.,CASSITGVTYEQYF
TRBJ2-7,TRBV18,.,CASSPDSTYEQYF
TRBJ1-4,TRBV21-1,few,CASSRGTNEKLFF
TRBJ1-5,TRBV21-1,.,CASSKFNQPQHF
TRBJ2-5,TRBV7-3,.,CASSLTSGGSFGETQYF
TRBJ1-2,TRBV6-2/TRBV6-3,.,CASSYFSAGAHGYTF
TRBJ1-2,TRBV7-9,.,CASTAGITGYTF
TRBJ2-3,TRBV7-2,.,CASSSRSSGVVDTQYF
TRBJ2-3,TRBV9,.,CASSVGLRGLADTQYF
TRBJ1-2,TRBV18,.,CASSPPNGGNYGYTF
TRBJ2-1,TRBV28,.,CASSSTEIRQGNYNEQFF
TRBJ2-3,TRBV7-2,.,CASSLVGLAGVDTQYF
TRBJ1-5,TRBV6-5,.,CASASGGGTQGRF
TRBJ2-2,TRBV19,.,CACGTKQGTGELFF
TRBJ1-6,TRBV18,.,CASSTLVGVGSPLHF
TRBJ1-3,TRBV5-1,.,CASSWGALDSSGNTIYF
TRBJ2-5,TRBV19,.,CASSQPGQAQETQYF
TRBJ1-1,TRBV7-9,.,CASSTGQGWETEAFF
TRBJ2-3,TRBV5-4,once,CASSLWIRTDTQYF
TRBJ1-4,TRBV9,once,CASSVQTGGFEKLFF
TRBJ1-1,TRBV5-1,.,CASSWDNTEAFF
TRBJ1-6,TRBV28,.,CASRPTGGSSPLHF
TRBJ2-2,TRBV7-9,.,CASSLSEGSGELFF
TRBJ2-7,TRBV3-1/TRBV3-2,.,CASGTGGRTYEQYF